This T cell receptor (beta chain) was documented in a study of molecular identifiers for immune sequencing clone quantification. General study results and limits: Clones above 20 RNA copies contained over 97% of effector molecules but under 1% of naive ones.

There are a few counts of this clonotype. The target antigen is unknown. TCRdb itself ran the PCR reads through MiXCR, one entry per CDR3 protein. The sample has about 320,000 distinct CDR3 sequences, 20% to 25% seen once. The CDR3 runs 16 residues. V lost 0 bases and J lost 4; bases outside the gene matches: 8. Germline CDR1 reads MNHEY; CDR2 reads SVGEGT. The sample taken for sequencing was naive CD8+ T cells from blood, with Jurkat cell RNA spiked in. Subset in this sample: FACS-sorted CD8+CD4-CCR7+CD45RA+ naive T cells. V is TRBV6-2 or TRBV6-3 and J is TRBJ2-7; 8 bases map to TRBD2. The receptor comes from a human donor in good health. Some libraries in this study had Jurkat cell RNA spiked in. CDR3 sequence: CASSYSLSSGGYEQYF. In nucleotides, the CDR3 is TGTGCCAGCAGTTACTCGTTGTCTTCGGGGGGGTACGAGCAGTACTTC.